Listed below are T cell receptor beta chains from one sample, sequenced in a study of cytomegalovirus exposure and HLA in healthy donors. Method: immunoSEQ multiplex PCR; TCRdb's copy keeps in-frame clones and lacks some. The sample yields some 84,000 clones, roughly 80% seen once. The sequenced material came from PBMCs. The source is a boy aged 5 to 17 in good health and CMV-seronegative. CDR3s include the opening cysteine and the closing phenylalanine or tryptophan. The order of the fields is V gene, J gene, clone size, D gene, CDR3 protein, CDR3 DNA. The D gene is left open where the match is weak. Size is omitted from some rows. Given values are once, few, many or a class for expanded clones.

V: TRBV28; J: TRBJ2-1; size: .; D: .; CDR3: CASSLDQGSNNEQFF; DNA: TGTGCCAGCAGTTTAGACCAGGGTTCTAACAATGAGCAGTTCTTC
V: TRBV21-1; J: TRBJ1-4; size: .; D: .; CDR3: CASNPRDGGEKLFF; DNA: TGTGCCAGCAACCCCCGGGATGGAGGTGAAAAACTGTTTTTT
V: TRBV7-9; J: TRBJ1-1; size: .; D: TRBD1; CDR3: CASSLPGQQNTEAFF; DNA: TGTGCCAGCAGCTTACCGGGACAGCAGAACACTGAAGCTTTCTTT
V: TRBV6-1; J: TRBJ2-1; size: .; D: TRBD1; CDR3: CASSDWDREANEQFF; DNA: TGTGCCAGCAGTGATTGGGACAGGGAGGCCAATGAGCAGTTCTTC
V: TRBV6-5; J: TRBJ2-3; size: .; D: TRBD2; CDR3: CASSPTRGLDTQYF; DNA: TGTGCCAGCAGCCCAACGCGGGGGTTAGATACGCAGTATTTT
V: TRBV6-8; J: TRBJ2-7; size: .; D: TRBD1; CDR3: CASSYGQGSYEQYF; DNA: TGTGCCAGCAGTTACGGACAGGGGTCCTACGAGCAGTACTTC
V: TRBV9; J: TRBJ2-1; size: .; D: TRBD2; CDR3: CASSGGLAGGPDNEQFF; DNA: TGTGCCAGCAGCGGAGGACTAGCGGGAGGGCCTGACAATGAGCAGTTCTTC
V: TRBV5-1; J: TRBJ1-1; size: .; D: .; CDR3: CASSLEDRGIGNTEAFF; DNA: TGCGCCAGCAGCTTGGAGGACCGAGGGATAGGGAACACTGAAGCTTTCTTT
V: TRBV25-1; J: TRBJ2-1; size: .; D: .; CDR3: CASRSRASSYNEQFF; DNA: TGTGCCAGCAGGTCCAGGGCAAGCTCCTACAATGAGCAGTTCTTC
V: TRBV4-3; J: TRBJ2-5; size: .; D: TRBD2; CDR3: CASSREALAGGETQYF; DNA: TGCGCCAGCAGCCGCGAGGCCCTAGCGGGGGGAGAGACCCAGTACTTC
V: TRBV28; J: TRBJ1-2; size: .; D: TRBD1; CDR3: CASSRQGGYGYTF; DNA: TGTGCCAGCAGTCGACAGGGCGGCTATGGCTACACCTTC
V: TRBV29-1; J: TRBJ1-4; size: .; D: .; CDR3: CSAQGGPNEKLFF; DNA: TGCAGCGCGCAGGGTGGGCCGAATGAAAAACTGTTTTTT
V: TRBV6-5; J: TRBJ2-1; size: .; D: .; CDR3: CASSYSIRAGDEQFF; DNA: TGTGCCAGCAGTTACTCGATCAGGGCAGGGGATGAGCAGTTCTTC
V: TRBV4-3; J: TRBJ2-5; size: .; D: TRBD1; CDR3: CASSQRQGGKQETQYF; DNA: TGCGCCAGCAGCCAGCGACAGGGGGGAAAGCAAGAGACCCAGTACTTC
V: TRBV14; J: TRBJ1-1; size: .; D: .; CDR3: CASSQDFGGPMNTEAFF; DNA: TGTGCCAGCAGCCAAGATTTCGGGGGGCCGATGAACACTGAAGCTTTCTTT
V: TRBV5-1; J: TRBJ1-1; size: .; D: .; CDR3: CASSSGSQNTEAFF; DNA: TGCGCCAGCAGCTCCGGGAGCCAGAACACTGAAGCTTTCTTT
V: TRBV7-9; J: TRBJ1-2; size: few; D: TRBD1; CDR3: CASRLRQGAQDYGYTF; DNA: TGTGCCAGCAGACTAAGACAGGGGGCCCAGGACTATGGCTACACCTTC
V: TRBV19; J: TRBJ1-1; size: .; D: .; CDR3: CASSHRERNTEAFF; DNA: TGTGCCAGTAGCCACAGGGAACGGAACACTGAAGCTTTCTTT
V: TRBV27; J: TRBJ2-1; size: .; D: TRBD2; CDR3: CASSPIHRTSGAYNEQFF; DNA: TGTGCCAGCAGCCCCATACACCGGACTAGCGGGGCATACAATGAGCAGTTCTTC
V: TRBV6-5; J: TRBJ2-1; size: .; D: TRBD2; CDR3: CASSYAGGDNEQFF; DNA: TGTGCCAGCAGTTACGCGGGGGGGGACAATGAGCAGTTCTTC
V: TRBV30; J: TRBJ2-7; size: .; D: TRBD1; CDR3: CAWTAGTGYEQYF; DNA: TGTGCCTGGACCGCCGGGACAGGCTACGAGCAGTACTTC
V: TRBV2; J: TRBJ1-2; size: .; D: TRBD1; CDR3: CAARGREGYTF; DNA: TGTGCCGCCAGGGGGCGTGAAGGCTACACCTTC
V: TRBV10-3; J: TRBJ2-7; size: .; D: .; CDR3: CAISGDPRPPQYF; DNA: TGTGCCATCAGCGGTGATCCGAGGCCCCCGCAGTACTTC
V: TRBV4-1; J: TRBJ1-1; size: .; D: .; CDR3: CASSQDRLDTEAFF; DNA: TGCGCCAGCAGCCAAGATCGGTTGGACACTGAAGCTTTCTTT
V: TRBV7-2; J: TRBJ2-3; size: .; D: .; CDR3: CASSRRGAASTDTQYF; DNA: TGTGCCAGCAGCCGTCGGGGGGCCGCTAGCACAGATACGCAGTATTTT
V: TRBV30; J: TRBJ2-6; size: .; D: .; CDR3: CAWSVRGRTHTF; DNA: TGTGCCTGGAGTGTACGGGGTAGGACTCATACTTTC
V: TRBV6-5; J: TRBJ1-4; size: .; D: TRBD1; CDR3: CASSYSTHRGNEKLFF; DNA: TGTGCCAGCAGTTACTCGACTCACAGGGGTAATGAAAAACTGTTTTTT
V: TRBV29-1; J: TRBJ1-1; size: once; D: .; CDR3: CSVVGKNTEAFF; DNA: TGCAGCGTTGTTGGCAAGAACACTGAAGCTTTCTTT
V: TRBV28; J: TRBJ2-7; size: .; D: TRBD1; CDR3: CASSFRDSSYEQYF; DNA: TGTGCCAGCAGTTTCCGGGACAGCAGCTACGAGCAGTACTTC
V: TRBV7-9; J: TRBJ2-3; size: .; D: .; CDR3: CASSSEGATTDTQYF; DNA: TGTGCCAGCAGCTCCGAAGGGGCTACCACAGATACGCAGTATTTT
V: TRBV9; J: TRBJ2-7; size: .; D: .; CDR3: CASSVAAHEDGEQYF; DNA: TGTGCCAGCAGCGTAGCGGCCCACGAGGATGGGGAGCAGTACTTC
V: TRBV28; J: TRBJ1-1; size: few; D: TRBD1; CDR3: CASSPGDRGGTFF; DNA: TGTGCCAGCAGTCCCGGGGACAGGGGCGGAACTTTCTTT